This T cell receptor beta chain comes out of a study of memory CD4+ T cells and cytomegalovirus serostatus. Study-level results: CD4+ memory repertoires contained about two fifths of the 164 reported CMV TCRbeta sequences.

The sort gate was single viable CD3+CD4+CD8-CD45RO+ cells for memory CD4+ T cells. Serostatus was set by detecting CMV pp150, pp28, p38, p52 IgG. Total CD4+ T cells were enriched by CD4 positive selection. This clone was found a few times. Its target is not known. CDR3 length equals 13 residues. V shed 0 bases and J shed 3 bases, with 6 bases lying between them. Germline CDR1 reads SGHDT; CDR2 reads YYEEEE. Profiled with immunoSEQ multiplex PCR; TCRdb holds only in-frame clones, not every one. The sample lists under 40,000 clones; around three quarters were seen once. The gene calls are TRBV5-6 and TRBJ1-1; D remains ambiguous. This clonotype was obtained from an adult in good health and CMV-seropositive. Sample: memory CD4+ T cells from blood. CDR3: CASSLDKYTEAFF. DNA for the CDR3: TGTGCCAGCAGCTTGGATAAGTACACTGAAGCTTTCTTT.